This T cell receptor (beta chain) comes out of a study of T cell repertoires in cytomegalovirus infection. Looking at the study overall: Public TCR beta signature analysis indicated the presence of both CMV infection and matching HLA type.

Per the germline V gene, CDR1 is SEHNR and CDR2 is FQNEAQ (reference sequence). This CDR3 region has 14 residues. V shed 1 base and J shed 2 bases, with 7 bases lying between them. This clonotype was counted at least ten times. Antigen specificity is unknown. TCRdb passed the reads through MiXCR, listing each CDR3 protein once. This sample carries approximately 500,000 distinct CDR3 sequences, approximately 15% of them seen once, and the ten largest clones take approximately 24%. Study-level points and caveats: Across the ex vivo response, the dominant clonotypes were HLA-C-restricted CMV-specific TCR beta clonotypes. The study identified carriers of CMV plus the relevant HLA from cumulative public TCR beta family frequency.

The source is a human donor in good health (CMV status not recorded). Some clones in this sample may be carry-over from other donors' samples. The chain has TRBV7-9 and TRBJ2-3; D gene unclear. Sequenced input: CD8+ T cells from PBMCs. CDR3 residues: CASSLDPYTDTQYF. CDR3 sequence (DNA): TGTGCCAGCAGCTTAGATCCATACACAGATACGCAGTATTTT.